This passage covers 3 T cell receptor beta chains from one sample sequenced in a study of cytomegalovirus exposure and HLA in healthy donors listed by TCRdb under 2017. The library was produced with the immunoSEQ multiplex PCR assay. A mixture of 60 forward primers for TCR Vbeta segments and 13 reverse primers for TCR Jbeta segments was used in the multiplex PCR. In its TCRdb copy, this immuneACCESS table keeps in-frame sequences only and misses some clones. Where compared with another copy, unresolved V genes explain less than half of these, and the others have no known cause. In this sample the table shows 130,000 or so clones, 65% to 90% of which occur a single time. Clones ranked in the top ten supply 2.5% to 3% of the sample. Sequenced: PBMCs. The receptors derive from a woman under 30 in good health and CMV-seropositive.

This chain connects TRBV6-1 to TRBJ2-3, with TRBD1 identical over 8 bases. V lost 1 base to trimming and J lost 0 bases; unmatched junction nucleotides: 9. The CDR3 runs to 18 residues. CDR1 MNHNS and CDR2 SASEGT come from the germline V gene. The CDR3 sequence: CASSEVPGGTSSTDTQYF. The CDR3 DNA is TGTGCCAGCAGTGAAGTTCCAGGGGGCACGTCTAGCACAGATACGCAGTATTTT.

The chain recombines TRBV9 with TRBJ2-5, with 12 bases fitting TRBD2. Germline loops: CDR1 SGDLS, CDR2 YYNGEE. CDR3 length: 18 residues. The V and J ends lost 4 bases and 5 bases, in that order; junction bases with no gene match: 15. The CDR3 region has the DNA TGTGCCAGCAGCTTCACAGGACTAGCGGGGCCCGGGTGGGAGACCCAGTACTTC. Amino acid sequence: CASSFTGLAGPGWETQYF. Filled out from reference TRBV9 and TRBJ2-5, the complete variable domain reads DSGVTQTPKHLITATGQRVTLRCSPRSGDLSVYWYQQSLDQGLQFLIQYYNGEERAKGNILERFSAQQFPDLHSELNLSSLELGDSALYFCASSFTGLAGPGWETQYFGPGTRLLVL.

The chain combines TRBV6-4 with TRBJ2-5; perhaps TRBD2 as D (5 bases). Between the trimmed V and J ends, which lost 5 bases and 5 bases, there was a span of 12 bases. The CDR3 has 13 residues. Germline lookup yields CDR1 MRHNA and CDR2 SNTAGT. The CDR3 spells CASSKGGGETQYF. The CDR3 DNA is TGTGCCAGCAGTAAAGGTGGCGGGGAGACCCAGTACTTC.